This T cell receptor beta chain appears in the sequencing data of a study of blood T cell repertoires in COVID-19. Across the whole study: COVID-19 samples, acute and convalescent, were from the United States, Italy and Spain.

The assay was immunoSEQ multiplex PCR, and TCRdb's table has in-frame clones only and misses some. This sample has 120,000 or so clones, with around 78% found just once. The sequence was obtained from a man between 70 and 80 years old with acute or convalescent COVID-19. Input material: peripheral blood.

The CDR3 reads CASSPTVTGELFF. The CDR3 nucleotides are TGCGCCAGCAGCCCGACAGTCACCGGGGAGCTGTTTTTT. The chain couples TRBV5-1 to TRBJ2-2, with D maybe TRBD1 (5 bases). The CDR3 spans 13 residues. Germline V gene data show CDR1 as SGHRS and CDR2 as YFSETQ. V was clipped by 4 bases and J by 4 bases, with 8 bases between them. The full variable domain, rest sourced from reference TRBV5-1 and TRBJ2-2, is KAGVTQTPRYLIKTRGQQVTLSCSPISGHRSVSWYQQTPGQGLQFLFEYFSETQRNKGNFPGRFSGRQFSNSRSEMNVSTLELGDSALYLCASSPTVTGELFFGEGSRLTVL.